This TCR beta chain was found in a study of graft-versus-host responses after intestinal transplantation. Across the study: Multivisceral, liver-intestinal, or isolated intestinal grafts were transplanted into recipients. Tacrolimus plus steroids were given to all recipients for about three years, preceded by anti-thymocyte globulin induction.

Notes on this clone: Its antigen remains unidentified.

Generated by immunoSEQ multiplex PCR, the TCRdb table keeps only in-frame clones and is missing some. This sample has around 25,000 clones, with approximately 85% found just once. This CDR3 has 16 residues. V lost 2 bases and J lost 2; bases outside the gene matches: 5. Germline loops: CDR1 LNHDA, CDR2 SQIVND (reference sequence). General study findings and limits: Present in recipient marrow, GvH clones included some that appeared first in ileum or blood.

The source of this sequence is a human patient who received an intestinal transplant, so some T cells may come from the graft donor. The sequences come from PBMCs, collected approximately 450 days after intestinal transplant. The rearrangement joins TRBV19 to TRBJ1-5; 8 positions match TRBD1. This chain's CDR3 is CASSIRQGAGNQPQHF. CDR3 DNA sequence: TGTGCCAGTAGTATACGTCAGGGGGCTGGCAATCAGCCCCAGCATTTT. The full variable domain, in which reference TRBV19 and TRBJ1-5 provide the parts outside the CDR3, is DGGITQSPKYLFRKEGQNVTLSCEQNLNHDAMYWYRQDPGQGLRLIYYSQIVNDFQKGDIAEGYSVSREKKESFPLTVTSAQKNPTAFYLCASSIRQGAGNQPQHFGDGTRLSIL.